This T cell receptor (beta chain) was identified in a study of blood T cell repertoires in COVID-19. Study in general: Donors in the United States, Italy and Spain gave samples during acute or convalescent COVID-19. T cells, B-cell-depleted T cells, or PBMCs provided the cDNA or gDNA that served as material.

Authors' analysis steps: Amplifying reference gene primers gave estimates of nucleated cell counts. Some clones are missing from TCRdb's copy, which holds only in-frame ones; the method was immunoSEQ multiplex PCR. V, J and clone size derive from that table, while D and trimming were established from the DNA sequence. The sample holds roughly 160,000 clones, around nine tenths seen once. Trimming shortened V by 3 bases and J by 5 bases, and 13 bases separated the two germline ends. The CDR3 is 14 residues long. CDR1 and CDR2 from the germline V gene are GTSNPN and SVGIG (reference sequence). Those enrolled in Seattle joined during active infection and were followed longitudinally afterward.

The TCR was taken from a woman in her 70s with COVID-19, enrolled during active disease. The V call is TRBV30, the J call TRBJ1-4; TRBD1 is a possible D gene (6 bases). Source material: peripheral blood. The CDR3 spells CAWRPGTMNEKLFF. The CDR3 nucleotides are TGTGCCTGGAGACCAGGGACAATGAATGAAAAACTGTTTTTT. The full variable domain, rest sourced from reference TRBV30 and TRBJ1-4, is SQTIHQWPATLVQPVGSPLSLECTVEGTSNPNLYWYRQAAGRGLQLLFYSVGIGQISSEVPQNLSASRPQDRQFILSSKKLLLSDSGFYLCAWRPGTMNEKLFFGSGTQLSVL.